Listed below are T cell receptor beta chains from one sample, sequenced in a study of technical replicates of blood from several donors. The data were produced by immunoSEQ multiplex PCR, yet TCRdb's version contains in-frame clones alone and is incomplete. The table includes around 61,000 clones, 70% to 90% detected once. Specimen: PBMCs. These receptors were obtained from a human donor in good health. Some clones in this sample may be carry-over from other donors' samples. The CDR3 runs from the conserved cysteine through the conserved F or W. The order of the fields is CDR3 protein, V gene, J gene, CDR3 length.

CASGVGPEETQYF,TRBV5-5,TRBJ2-5,13
CATSRASSGANVLTF,TRBV15,TRBJ2-6,15
CASSLTRDGYGYTF,TRBV6-5,TRBJ1-2,14
CASRGQGVGEQFF,TRBV2,TRBJ2-1,13
CASGFRAGAQETQYF,TRBV12-5,TRBJ2-5,15
CASSLQGMTTDTQYF,TRBV5-6,TRBJ2-3,15
CSVTKGQGARYGYTF,TRBV29-1,TRBJ1-2,15
CAIRRGETQYF,TRBV27,TRBJ2-5,11
CASSLFSGQRAYEQYF,TRBV27,TRBJ2-7,16
CASSQDRGGTTEAFF,TRBV4-3,TRBJ1-1,15
CAWRNREGSPLHF,TRBV30,TRBJ1-6,13
CASRLAGGSEQFF,TRBV5-1,TRBJ2-1,13
CATSGFRGTEAFF,TRBV15,TRBJ1-1,13